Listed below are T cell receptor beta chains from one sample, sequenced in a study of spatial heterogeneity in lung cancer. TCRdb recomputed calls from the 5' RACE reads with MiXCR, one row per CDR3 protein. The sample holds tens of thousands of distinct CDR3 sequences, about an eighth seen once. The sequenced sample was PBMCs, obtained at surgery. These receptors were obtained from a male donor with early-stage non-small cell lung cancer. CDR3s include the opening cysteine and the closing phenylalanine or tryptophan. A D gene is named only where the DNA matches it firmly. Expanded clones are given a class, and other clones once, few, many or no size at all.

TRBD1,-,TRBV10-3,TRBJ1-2,TGTGCCATCAGTGAGGCCATACAGGGGACCTATGGCTACACCTTC,CAISEAIQGTYGYTF
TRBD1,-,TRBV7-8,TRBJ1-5,TGTGCCAGCAGCTTAAGGACAGGGGATAGCAATCAGCCCCAGCATTTT,CASSLRTGDSNQPQHF
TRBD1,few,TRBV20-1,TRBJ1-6,TGCAGTGCTAGAGGACAGGGGGCTTCGGATTCACCCCTCCACTTT,CSARGQGASDSPLHF
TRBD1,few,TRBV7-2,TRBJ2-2,TGTGCCAGCAGCTACCGAACCGGGACAGCAAGGAGGCAGCTGTTTTTT,CASSYRTGTARRQLFF
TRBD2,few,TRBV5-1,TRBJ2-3,TGCGCCAGCAGCCCCGGGACTAGCGGGGGGAATACGCAGTATTTT,CASSPGTSGGNTQYF
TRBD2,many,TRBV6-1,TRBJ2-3,TGTGCCAGCAGTGGAAGTAGCGGGAACACAGATACGCAGTATTTT,CASSGSSGNTDTQYF
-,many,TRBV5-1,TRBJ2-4,TGCGCCAGCAGTTTTGACAGCTACTCCAAAAACATTCAGTACTTC,CASSFDSYSKNIQYF
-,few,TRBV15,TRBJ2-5,TGTGCCACCAGCAGCGGACAGCTTCAAGAGACCCAGTACTTC,CATSSGQLQETQYF
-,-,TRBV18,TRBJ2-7,TGTGCCAGCTCTCTTACCCAACAGGGTCCTAGTTACGAGCAGTACTTC,CASSLTQQGPSYEQYF
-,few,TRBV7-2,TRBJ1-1,TGTGCCAGCAGCTTCAGGACCATTTCTGAAGCTTTCTTT,CASSFRTISEAFF
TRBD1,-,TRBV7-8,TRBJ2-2,TGTGCCAGCGGAGACAGGGGGACCGGGGAGCTGTTTTTT,CASGDRGTGELFF
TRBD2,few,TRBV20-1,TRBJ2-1,TGCAGTGCTAGAGGTCGGGAGGACCTTACAATGAAGCAGTTCTTC,CSARGREDLTMKQFF
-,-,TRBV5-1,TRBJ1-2,TGCGCCAGCAGCGATGACAGGAACTATGGCTACACCTTC,CASSDDRNYGYTF
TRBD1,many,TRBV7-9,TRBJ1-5,TGTGCCAGCAGCTCCGATGGACAGGGTAGTAATCAGCCCCAGCATTTT,CASSSDGQGSNQPQHF
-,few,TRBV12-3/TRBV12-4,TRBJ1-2,TGTGCCAGCAGACCCCAGGGGAGGAACTATGGCTACACCTTC,CASRPQGRNYGYTF
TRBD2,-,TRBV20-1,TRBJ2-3,TGCAGTGCCCCTGCGGTAGCGGGAGTGGCAGATACGCAGTATTTT,CSAPAVAGVADTQYF